The clone carrying this T cell receptor (beta chain) turned up a few times. Profiled with immunoSEQ multiplex PCR; TCRdb holds only in-frame clones, not every one. The table has approximately 9,300 clones, approximately 84% seen once. With V trimmed by 6 bases and J by 8 bases, 1 base remained unmatched. Germline loops: CDR1 MDHEN, CDR2 SYDVKM. The CDR3 is made up of 12 amino acids. This sample was taken from a study of chemoradiotherapy in HPV16-positive cancers. The genes are TRBV28 and TRBJ1-4; 9 nucleotides agree with TRBD1. The source material was blood, sampled from a patient who underwent chemoradiotherapy. This clonotype was sampled from a human donor with HPV-associated anogenital cancer. CDR3 bases: TGTGCCAGCAGGACAGGGGGAGAAAAACTGTTTTTT. Protein sequence: CASRTGGEKLFF.